The 9 T cell receptor beta chains presented below share a single source sample, sequenced in a study of naive and memory T cell subsets. Study results and caveats: Naive repertoires, especially CD8, held a few larger clonotypes, possibly memory cells re-expressing CD45RA.

Two oligonucleotides, mixed equimolar, formed the beta constant-region primer covering TRBC1 and TRBC2. The ligated cDNA underwent four PCR rounds using SP2 and nested alpha and beta constant-region primers. TCRdb used MiXCR to reprocess the UMI-ligation and nested PCR reads, holding one entry per CDR3 protein. The sample holds approximately 100,000 distinct CDR3 sequences; 13% to 15% are singletons and the top ten take 2.8%. What these receptors recognize is not known. The sample consisted of naive CD8+ T cells from blood. These receptors were obtained from a human donor in good health.

This clonotype came up a few times. The chain joins TRBV25-1 to TRBJ2-7; D remains unclear. V was shortened by 7 bases and J by 0 bases, with 4 bases between the two germline ends. This CDR3 region has 11 residues. Germline CDR1 and CDR2: MGHDK and SYGVNS. In nucleotides, the CDR3 is TGTGCCAGCACTCACTCCTACGAGCAGTACTTC. Residues: CASTHSYEQYF.

The rearrangement links TRBV12-5 to TRBJ1-1; D is unresolved. The germline CDR1 and CDR2 sequences are LGHNT and FRNRAP. This CDR3 contains 12 residues. Trimming stripped 3 bases from V and 1 base from J, with 3 bases between. The CDR3 loop reads CASGLQNTEAFF. The CDR3, as DNA: TGTGCTAGTGGTTTACAGAACACTGAAGCTTTCTTT.

In DNA form, the CDR3 reads TGCAGCGTTGACTGGCGGGAGTCCGGGGAGCTGTTTTTT. This translates into CSVDWRESGELFF. The chain has TRBV29-1 and TRBJ2-2, with 7 positions matching TRBD2. The germline V gene has CDR1 SQVTM and CDR2 ANQGSEA. V shed 3 bases, J shed 6 bases, and the junction held 4 bases outside the gene matches. The CDR3 contains 13 residues.

This clonotype was counted a few times. The chain recombines TRBV6-2 or TRBV6-3 with TRBJ1-4; the D gene is possibly TRBD1 (5 bases). The length of the CDR3 is 16 residues. Trimming shortened V by 2 bases and J by 6 bases, and 16 bases separated the two germline ends. Germline V gene lookup returns CDR1 MNHEY and CDR2 SVGEGT. The DNA of the CDR3 is TGTGCCAGCAGTTACGGTGGACGGTCGGGGGATGAAAAACTGTTTTTT. Encoded protein: CASSYGGRSGDEKLFF.

Written as DNA, the CDR3 is TGTGCCAGCAGCCAGGACCGGGACAGCATCTACGAGCAGTACTTC. It codes for CASSQDRDSIYEQYF. The genes are TRBV3-1 and TRBJ2-7; 7 positions match TRBD1. J gave up 3 bases and V 3 bases, and 8 bases lay outside the gene matches. Germline V CDR1 and CDR2: LGHDT, YNNKEL (reference sequence). There are 15 residues in the CDR3.

This clonotype was seen a few times. The chain employs TRBV7-2 and TRBJ1-2, with D possibly being TRBD1 (5 bases). With 5 bases removed from V and 4 bases from J, the gap between germline ends came to 17 bases. CDR3 length: 15 residues. CDR1 is SGHTA, CDR2 FQGNSA, per germline. CDR3 DNA sequence: TGTGCCAGCAGCCCAATGGATACAGGAATCTATGGCTACACCTTC. Residues: CASSPMDTGIYGYTF.

V is TRBV12-3 or TRBV12-4 and J is TRBJ2-1, with D uncertain. V was cut by 5 bases and J by 2 bases, with 13 bases left in between. The CDR3 spans 15 residues. CDR3 nucleotide sequence: TGTGCCAGCAGTCATATGAAGGGCCCCTACAATGAGCAGTTCTTC. Translating gives CASSHMKGPYNEQFF.

The chain joins TRBV11-2 to TRBJ1-2; D may be TRBD1 (6 bases). CDR1 is SGHAT and CDR2 is FQNNGV in the germline V gene. V was trimmed by 6 bases and J by 0 bases, leaving 14 bases between them. CDR3 size: 15 residues. The CDR3 protein is CASSGAGAANYGYTF. The DNA for the CDR3 is TGTGCCAGCAGTGGAGCAGGGGCAGCTAACTATGGCTACACCTTC.

CDR3 residues: CASNQGYRGLGETQYF. The CDR3 region has the DNA TGTGCCAGCAACCAAGGTTACAGGGGGTTGGGAGAGACCCAGTACTTC. The rearrangement uses TRBV6-5 and TRBJ2-5, with 8 bases matching TRBD1. This CDR3 region has 16 residues. V gave up 7 bases and J gave up 4 bases; unmatched junction bases: 14. CDR1 and CDR2 from the germline V gene are MNHEY and SVGAGI.